A single sample gave rise to the 21 T cell receptor beta chains below, sequenced in a study of post-analysis software for immune sequencing data. Study observations and caveats: Among 5 or 6 TRBV segments more frequent in patients than controls were TRBV5-6, TRBV5-1 and TRBV20-1.

Their antigen targets remain unknown. The authors incorporated unique molecular identifiers into the TCR beta cDNA libraries. Each CDR3 protein is one row after TCRdb ran MiXCR on the PCR reads. The sample carries roughly 600,000 distinct CDR3 sequences, around 47% recorded once. The sample was blood. The receptors originated from a girl aged 10-17 years with multiple sclerosis.

This chain connects TRBV12-3 or TRBV12-4 to TRBJ1-5; 9 positions agree with TRBD1. Trimming cost V 3 bases and J 6 bases; bases outside gene matches: 12. This CDR3 region has 17 residues. The CDR3 DNA reads as TGTGCCAGCAGTTTCAACCCGGGACAGGGTTTCGGTCAGCCCCAGCATTTT. It is translated as CASSFNPGQGFGQPQHF.

This chain uses TRBV7-2 with TRBJ1-2; D uncertain. The CDR3 is made up of 13 amino acids. V was trimmed by 2 bases and J by 8 bases, leaving 12 bases between them. CDR1 and CDR2 (germline): SGHTA, FQGNSA. CDR3 region: CASSLRVAGGYTF. The CDR3 DNA follows: TGTGCCAGCAGCTTAAGGGTGGCAGGAGGCTACACCTTC.

This chain connects TRBV5-1 to TRBJ1-2, with D tentatively TRBD1 (5 bases). Between the trimmed V and J ends, which lost 5 bases and 7 bases, there was a span of 21 bases. The V gene's germline CDR1 is SGHRS and CDR2 YFSETQ. The CDR3 is 15 residues long. The CDR3: CASSSSGTEGSGYTF. In nucleotides, the CDR3 is TGCGCCAGCAGTTCCTCCGGGACGGAGGGGTCTGGCTACACCTTC.

The chain is built from TRBV20-1 and TRBJ2-3; 9 nucleotides align to TRBD2. The CDR3 contains 13 residues. Per the germline V gene, CDR1 is DFQATT and CDR2 is SNEGSKA (reference sequence). The ends lost 4 bases at V and 5 bases at J; junction bases unmatched: 4. Written as DNA, the CDR3 is TGCAGTGCTATCTTAGCGGGGGTAGATACGCAGTATTTT. Protein: CSAILAGVDTQYF.

This clonotype appeared a single time. The rearrangement links TRBV24-1 to TRBJ2-1, with unresolved D. The CDR3 loop spans 13 amino acids. V gave up 10 bases and J gave up 7 bases, with 16 bases separating them. Germline V gene lookup returns CDR1 KGHDR and CDR2 SFDVKD. CDR3 residues: CATGPGVRNEQFF. The CDR3 coding sequence is TGTGCCACAGGACCTGGGGTAAGGAATGAGCAGTTCTTC.

V is TRBV12-3 or TRBV12-4 and J is TRBJ2-3; 11 bases are shared with TRBD1. V was pared by 6 bases and J by 2 bases, with 7 bases of the junction left unmatched. The CDR3 extends over 16 amino acids. DNA for the CDR3: TGTGCCAGCAGCCCCTGGACAGGGGGCAACACAGATACGCAGTATTTT. This encodes CASSPWTGGNTDTQYF.

The chain uses TRBV29-1 and TRBJ1-1; 8 bases are a match to TRBD1. V gave up 3 bases and J gave up 7 bases; unmatched junction bases: 4. Germline V gene sequence: CDR1 SQVTM, CDR2 ANQGSEA. This CDR3 has 12 amino acids. The CDR3 nucleotides read TGCAGCGTTGAGGGGACAGGAGGTGAAGCTTTCTTT. Residues: CSVEGTGGEAFF.

The CDR3 sequence is CASGLGREATDTQYF. The CDR3 DNA sequence: TGTGCTAGTGGTTTGGGCAGGGAGGCGACAGATACGCAGTATTTT. The chain has TRBV12-5 and TRBJ2-3; a weak D match, TRBD2 (6 bases). Germline CDR1 LGHNT, CDR2 FRNRAP. The CDR3 is 15 residues long. V was pared by 1 base and J by 3 bases, with 11 bases between.

The chain recombines TRBV5-5 with TRBJ2-5; unclear D gene. The V gene's germline CDR1 is SGHKS and CDR2 YYEKEE (reference sequence). Deletions cut 0 bases from V and 1 base from J, with 7 bases between. The length of the CDR3 is 14 residues. CDR3 protein: CASSLASSQETQYF. CDR3 DNA sequence: TGTGCCAGCAGCTTGGCCAGCTCCCAAGAGACCCAGTACTTC.

V gene TRBV20-1 combines with J gene TRBJ2-1; 10 bases are shared with TRBD2. This CDR3 has 14 amino acids. Unmatched junction bases numbered 5, after V lost 5 bases and J lost 4 bases. CDR1 and CDR2 from the germline V gene are DFQATT and SNEGSKA (reference sequence). In DNA, the CDR3 is TGCAGTGCTCCCTTGACTAGCGGGTACAATGAGCAGTTCTTC. Translating gives CSAPLTSGYNEQFF.

With respect to this clonotype: Possible read error: a much larger clone is one base away. The chain couples TRBV24-1 to TRBJ2-1; a possible D gene is TRBD1 (6 bases). The DNA matches TRBJ2-7 better at its end, which makes the J call doubtful. The CDR3 has 15 amino acids. CDR1 is KGHDR and CDR2 is SFDVKD in the germline V gene. CDR3 region: CATSAPATRDNEQYF. The CDR3 DNA follows: TGTGCCACCAGTGCCCCTGCTACTAGGGACAATGAGCAGTACTTC.

The table lists this clonotype with a few counts. V gene TRBV4-1 combines with J gene TRBJ2-1; D gene unclear. Deletions cut 3 bases from V and 3 bases from J, with 15 bases between. CDR3 size: 16 residues. Per germline, CDR1 MGHRA and CDR2 YSYEKL. As DNA, the CDR3 is TGCGCCAGCAGCCACCTTCCGGAGACGGTCTACAATGAGCAGTTCTTC. Its translation: CASSHLPETVYNEQFF.

J is TRBJ1-2 and V is TRBV15, with 7 bases fitting TRBD1. The germline V gene encodes CDR1 LNHNV and CDR2 YYDKDF (reference sequence). The J segment lost 8 bases and the V segment lost 0 bases, leaving 3 bases of the junction unmatched. The CDR3 sequence is 13 residues long. CDR3 DNA sequence: TGTGCCACCAGCAGAGAAGACAGGGAAGGCTACACCTTC. It codes for CATSREDREGYTF.

The chain has TRBV3-1 and TRBJ2-5, with 7 nucleotides matching TRBD1. TRBJ2-7 matches the DNA end more closely, so the J call is doubtful. CDR1 LGHDT and CDR2 YNNKEL come from the germline V gene (reference sequence). There are 14 residues in the CDR3. The CDR3: CASSLEGASGEQYF. The DNA of the CDR3 is TGTGCCAGCAGCCTCGAGGGGGCCTCGGGCGAGCAGTACTTC.

This clonotype was observed a handful of times. J is TRBJ1-1 and V is TRBV3-1; D is possibly TRBD1 (6 bases). The CDR3 covers 14 residues. Germline CDR1 and CDR2: LGHDT and YNNKEL (reference sequence). Trimming removed 4 bases from V and 9 bases from J, with 18 bases in between. CDR3 in DNA: TGTGCCAGCAGCCCCGGGGCAGGGGAAGGTAAAGCTTTCTTT. Protein sequence: CASSPGAGEGKAFF.

This clonotype was seen a few times. J is TRBJ2-1 and V is TRBV10-3, with D possibly being TRBD1 (6 bases). Trimming removed 4 bases from V and 5 bases from J, with 15 bases in between. The CDR3 contains 15 residues. In germline, CDR1 is ENHRY, CDR2 SYGVKD. CDR3 DNA: TGTGCCATCAGTGTCGAACAGGGTGCCCACAATGAGCAGTTCTTC. Protein sequence: CAISVEQGAHNEQFF.

Worth noting for this clonotype: Germline and junction disagree at one end, which may indicate a read error. V usage is TRBV5-1 and J usage is TRBJ2-1; D is uncertain. This CDR3 contains 14 residues. The germline V gene encodes CDR1 SGHRS and CDR2 YFSETQ. CDR3 sequence: CVSSLNSAKNEQFF. The CDR3 DNA reads TGCGTCAGCAGCTTGAATTCGGCCAAGAATGAGCAGTTCTTC.

This chain connects TRBV15 to TRBJ2-5, with TRBD2 as a possible D gene (6 bases). Trimming removed 0 bases from V and 5 bases from J, with 7 bases in between. The CDR3 totals 13 residues. Germline V gene lookup returns CDR1 LNHNV and CDR2 YYDKDF (reference sequence). The CDR3 loop is CATSRDRGETQYF. The CDR3 nucleotides are TGTGCCACCAGCAGAGATCGGGGGGAGACCCAGTACTTC. The full variable domain, in which reference TRBV15 and TRBJ2-5 provide the parts outside the CDR3, is DAMVIQNPRYQVTQFGKPVTLSCSQTLNHNVMYWYQQKSSQAPKLLFHYYDKDFNNEADTPDNFQSRRPNTSFCFLDIRSPGLGDTAMYLCATSRDRGETQYFGPGTRLLVL.

V usage is TRBV10-3 and J usage is TRBJ2-7; 8 bases line up with TRBD1. The CDR3 is made up of 13 amino acids. The V segment lost 5 bases and the J segment 4 bases; nucleotides outside the gene matches: 4. CDR1 is ENHRY and CDR2 is SYGVKD in the germline V gene. The CDR3 sequence is CAISQGARYEQYF. DNA for the CDR3: TGTGCCATCAGTCAGGGGGCGCGGTACGAGCAGTACTTC.

The table lists this clonotype with a few counts. V and J are TRBV20-1 and TRBJ2-3; 13 bases fit TRBD2. Losses at the gene ends were 3 bases for V and 2 bases for J; bases not matched to a gene: 5. Germline V gene data show CDR1 as DFQATT and CDR2 as SNEGSKA (reference sequence). This CDR3 has 16 residues. The CDR3 sequence is CSASVTSGGNTDTQYF. CDR3 sequence (DNA): TGCAGTGCTAGCGTGACTAGCGGGGGGAACACAGATACGCAGTATTTT.

This clonotype showed up just a few times. V and J are TRBV7-2 and TRBJ2-7; D is possibly TRBD1 or TRBD2 (5 bases each). V lost 2 bases, J lost 6 bases, and 11 bases lay in between. The germline gives CDR1 SGHTA, CDR2 FQGNSA. This CDR3 is 13 amino acids long. CDR3 coding DNA: TGTGCCAGCAGCTTAAACGGGGCGGGCGAGCAGTACTTC. Protein sequence: CASSLNGAGEQYF.